The 9 T cell receptor beta chains below were found in one sample sequenced in a study of blood T cell repertoires in COVID-19. Assay used: immunoSEQ multiplex PCR; TCRdb lists only in-frame clones, some missing. Of 30,000 to 45,000 clones listed, roughly nine tenths are singletons. Sequencing was done on a sample of peripheral blood. All receptors derive from a human donor in a cohort sampled during active COVID-19.

The J gene is TRBJ2-5, the V gene TRBV7-2; 7 bases are a match to TRBD2. The junction had 7 bases not matched to a gene; V was cut back by 1 base and J by 5 bases. The CDR3 consists of 15 residues. Germline CDR1 and CDR2: SGHTA and FQGNSA. The DNA of the CDR3 is TGTGCCAGCAGCTTAGTTTCGGGGGGTAGGGAGACCCAGTACTTC. Amino acid sequence: CASSLVSGGRETQYF.

V gene TRBV7-9 combines with J gene TRBJ1-1; D not resolved. The germline gives CDR1 SEHNR, CDR2 FQNEAQ (reference sequence). V was clipped by 0 bases and J by 7 bases, with 6 bases between them. The CDR3 is made up of 12 amino acids. The CDR3 reads CASSLAYSEAFF. DNA for the CDR3: TGTGCCAGCAGCTTAGCTTACAGTGAAGCTTTCTTT.

The genes are TRBV6-2 or TRBV6-3 and TRBJ2-7; TRBD1 matches 8 bases. The CDR3 is 15 amino acids. J was trimmed by 5 bases and V by 0 bases; bases with no gene match: 6. Per germline, CDR1 MNHEY and CDR2 SVGEGT. The CDR3: CASSYSWQGANEQYF. The CDR3 coding sequence is TGTGCCAGCAGTTACTCATGGCAGGGGGCCAACGAGCAGTACTTC.

CDR3 amino acids: CASSVGGSGRPGTGELFF. DNA of the CDR3: TGTGCCAGCAGCGTTGGTGGTAGCGGGAGGCCAGGCACCGGGGAGCTGTTTTTT. The rearrangement links TRBV9 to TRBJ2-2, with 10 bases lining up with TRBD2. Germline loops: CDR1 SGDLS, CDR2 YYNGEE. This CDR3 contains 18 residues. V trimming: 2 bases; J trimming: 4 bases; junction bases outside the gene matches: 11. The full variable domain, rest sourced from reference TRBV9 and TRBJ2-2, is DSGVTQTPKHLITATGQRVTLRCSPRSGDLSVYWYQQSLDQGLQFLIQYYNGEERAKGNILERFSAQQFPDLHSELNLSSLELGDSALYFCASSVGGSGRPGTGELFFGEGSRLTVL.

This clone was seen a few times. The V call is TRBV7-6, the J call TRBJ2-7; TRBD1 matches 12 bases. Trimming took 6 bases from V and 7 from J; bases not matched to a gene: 13. CDR1 and CDR2 (germline): SGHVS, FNYEAQ. The CDR3 contains 16 residues. The CDR3 region is CASRPLPGQGAWEQYF. Here the CDR3 DNA reads TGTGCCAGCAGGCCGCTACCGGGACAGGGGGCGTGGGAGCAGTACTTC.

The rearrangement joins TRBV5-1 to TRBJ2-3; perhaps TRBD2 as D (5 bases). The CDR3 contains 17 residues. Germline values: CDR1 SGHRS, CDR2 YFSETQ. The V end lost 1 base, the J end lost 0 bases, and 15 bases lay between the germline ends. This CDR3 reads CASSLRSLGGSTDTQYF. CDR3 coding DNA: TGCGCCAGCAGCTTGCGATCCCTTGGAGGTAGCACAGATACGCAGTATTTT.

The CDR3 DNA follows: TGTGCCTGGAGGTTACACTCTGGAAACACCATATATTTT. Translated, it gives CAWRLHSGNTIYF. The chain links TRBV30 to TRBJ1-3; D gene uncertain. V was clipped by 3 bases and J by 0 bases, with 6 bases between them. Germline V lookup: CDR1 GTSNPN, CDR2 SVGIG (reference sequence). CDR3 length equals 13 residues. The full variable domain, with the rest looked up from reference TRBV30 and TRBJ1-3, is SQTIHQWPATLVQPVGSPLSLECTVEGTSNPNLYWYRQAAGRGLQLLFYSVGIGQISSEVPQNLSASRPQDRQFILSSKKLLLSDSGFYLCAWRLHSGNTIYFGEGSWLTVV.

The gene calls are TRBV18 and TRBJ1-3; 7 nucleotides agree with TRBD1. Looked up from germline, CDR1 is KGHSH and CDR2 is LQKENI. The CDR3 length is 17 residues. With V trimmed by 5 bases and J by 0 bases, 10 bases remained unmatched. This CDR3 is CASSDRQGRYSGNTIYF. In DNA, the CDR3 is TGTGCCAGCTCAGATCGACAGGGCCGATACTCTGGAAACACCATATATTTT.

This clone has a handful of counts. This chain connects TRBV4-1 to TRBJ2-7; D gene ambiguous. V was trimmed by 3 bases and J by 2 bases, leaving 14 bases between them. The germline V gene has CDR1 MGHRA and CDR2 YSYEKL. This CDR3 has 15 residues. The CDR3, as DNA: TGCGCCAGCAGCCAGCCTCGGTCGAGGCCCTACGAGCAGTACTTC. Its protein is CASSQPRSRPYEQYF.